The 8 T cell receptor beta chains below were found in one sample sequenced in a study of response to subunit inactivated influenza vaccine. TCRdb recomputed calls from the RT-PCR reads with MiXCR, one row per CDR3 protein. The sample records approximately 310,000 distinct CDR3 sequences, just over 20% being singletons. Sequencing was performed on PBMCs from blood, taken approximately 20 months after vaccination. These receptors originate from a man aged 45 to 75 who received an inactivated influenza vaccine.

This clonotype has a count of ten or more. As DNA, the CDR3 is TGTGCCAGCAGCCAAGGGTCATACACTGAAGCTTTCTTT. Encoded protein: CASSQGSYTEAFF. The chain uses TRBV3-1 and TRBJ1-1; D is unresolved. The V and J ends lost 1 base and 3 bases respectively, with 6 bases between them. Per germline, CDR1 LGHDT and CDR2 YNNKEL (reference sequence). This CDR3 is built from 13 residues.

This clonotype appeared many times. The J gene is TRBJ1-6, the V gene TRBV12-3 or TRBV12-4, with D unclear. The V end was cut by 8 bases, the J end by 12 bases, with 20 bases between. The CDR3 sequence is 14 residues long. The CDR3 loop reads CASWMGTLSGPLHF. CDR3 DNA: TGTGCCAGCTGGATGGGCACACTAAGTGGACCCCTCCACTTT.

V and J are TRBV6-1 and TRBJ1-3; D is undetermined. Germline loops: CDR1 MNHNS, CDR2 SASEGT. The CDR3 consists of 14 residues. The V gene lost 6 bases and the J gene lost 0 bases, with 9 bases spanning the gap. CDR3: CASSSPYSGNTIYF. CDR3 nucleotides: TGTGCCAGCAGCTCGCCTTACTCTGGAAACACCATATATTTT.

The rearrangement links TRBV11-1 to TRBJ2-1, with a possible D match to TRBD1 (5 bases). CDR1 SGHAT and CDR2 FQDESV come from the germline V gene (reference sequence). V was clipped by 6 bases and J by 2 bases, with 20 bases between them. CDR3 length: 17 residues. In nucleotides, the CDR3 is TGTGCCAGCAGACAATACGAAGGGGCCCAACCCTACAATGAGCAGTTCTTC. Protein sequence: CASRQYEGAQPYNEQFF.

J is TRBJ2-1 and V is TRBV20-1, with 8 bases that match TRBD2. The CDR3 runs to 13 residues. Trimming cost V 5 bases and J 6 bases; bases outside gene matches: 6. Germline lookup yields CDR1 DFQATT and CDR2 SNEGSKA (reference sequence). CDR3 DNA: TGCAGTGCTCGCGGACTAGCACTCAATGAGCAGTTCTTC. It specifies CSARGLALNEQFF.

The chain joins TRBV7-2 to TRBJ2-7; D is unresolved. V lost 2 bases, J lost 2 bases, and 10 bases lay in between. CDR1 SGHTA and CDR2 FQGNSA come from the germline V gene. The CDR3 is made up of 14 amino acids. CDR3 sequence: CASSLILDAYEQYF. The CDR3 nucleotides read TGTGCCAGCAGCTTAATTCTAGACGCCTACGAGCAGTACTTC. The entire variable domain, with the rest obtained from reference TRBV7-2 and TRBJ2-7, is as follows: GAGVSQSPSNKVTEKGKDVELRCDPISGHTALYWYRQSLGQGLEFLIYFQGNSAPDKSGLPSDRFSAERTGGSVSTLTIQRTQQEDSAVYLCASSLILDAYEQYFGPGTRLTVT.

This clonotype has ten or more counts. The rearrangement uses TRBV7-8 and TRBJ1-4; D not certain. V was pared by 8 bases and J by 7 bases, with 11 bases between. This CDR3 comprises 12 residues. The germline V gene encodes CDR1 SGHVS and CDR2 FQNEAQ. The CDR3 DNA follows: TGTGCCAGCCGGGATGTGGGTGAAAAACTGTTTTTT. Amino acid sequence: CASRDVGEKLFF.

The chain combines TRBV7-6 with TRBJ1-2; 7 bases agree with TRBD1. V lost 8 bases and J lost 0; bases outside the gene matches: 9. Germline V lookup: CDR1 SGHVS, CDR2 FNYEAQ. The CDR3 is made up of 15 amino acids. CDR3 sequence: CASGGRGIANYGYTF. DNA of the CDR3: TGTGCCAGCGGGGGCAGGGGGATAGCTAACTATGGCTACACCTTC.